Detailed here is one T cell receptor (beta chain). Its antigen is still unknown. The PCR had 60 Vbeta and 13 Jbeta primers. Method: immunoSEQ multiplex PCR; TCRdb's copy keeps in-frame clones and lacks some. This table holds roughly 100,000 clones, over 70% found once. The data were obtained in a study of cytomegalovirus exposure and HLA in healthy donors. Germline trimming cut 5 bases from V and 0 bases from J; bases unmatched to any gene: 3. The length of the CDR3 is 15 residues. Germline V gene lookup returns CDR1 MNHEY and CDR2 SVGAGI. Findings and caveats of the study: Follow-up analysis later connected one missense variant in DCLRE1C with trimming of TCR beta V- and J-genes. Roughly even sequencing depth across donors was the assumption behind the presence/absence analyses.

Source material: PBMCs. This sequence originates from a male donor in good health and CMV-seronegative. The chain has TRBV6-5 and TRBJ2-2; 7 nucleotides line up with TRBD1. CDR3: CASSVDRPNTGELFF. The CDR3 DNA sequence: TGTGCCAGCAGTGTGGACAGGCCGAACACCGGGGAGCTGTTTTTT.